A single sample is the source of the 7 T cell receptor beta chains below, sequenced in a study. TCRdb recomputed calls from the RT-PCR reads with MiXCR, one row per CDR3 protein. Of about 700,000 distinct CDR3 sequences listed, approximately 15% are singletons. Sequencing input: memory CD4+ T cells from blood. Receptor source: a female donor in good health, serving as a healthy control.

This clonotype was counted a few times. The chain has TRBV4-3 and TRBJ2-6; no firm D call. This CDR3 is 16 amino acids long. CDR1 and CDR2 from the germline V gene are LGHNA and YSLEER. Trimming removed 0 bases from V and 1 base from J, with 7 bases in between. CDR3 sequence reads: CASSQDVGSGANVLTF. Written as DNA, the CDR3 is TGCGCCAGCAGCCAAGACGTCGGATCTGGGGCCAACGTCCTGACTTTC.

The chain couples TRBV12-3 or TRBV12-4 to TRBJ2-1, with D possibly being TRBD1 (5 bases). V lost 4 bases and J 9 bases, leaving 13 bases between the germline ends. This CDR3 spans 13 amino acids. The CDR3 nucleotides are TGTGCCAGCAGTTCTAATGACAGAGGTGAGCAGTTCTTC. It is translated as CASSSNDRGEQFF.

This chain joins TRBV20-1 and TRBJ2-1; TRBD1 might be the D (6 bases). Germline V gene data show CDR1 as DFQATT and CDR2 as SNEGSKA (reference sequence). Trimming removed 5 bases from V and 3 bases from J, with 14 bases in between. This CDR3 comprises 14 residues. CDR3 nucleotide sequence: TGCAGTGCTCCCGTGACGGGACACTACAATGAGCAGTTCTTC. Translating it yields CSAPVTGHYNEQFF.

The genes are TRBV7-9 and TRBJ2-5; no firm D call. V dropped 3 bases and J dropped 5 bases, with 7 bases sitting between them. Germline CDR1 reads SEHNR; CDR2 reads FQNEAQ (reference sequence). The CDR3 consists of 12 residues. The CDR3 sequence: CASSFIGETQYF. DNA of the CDR3: TGTGCCAGCAGCTTCATAGGGGAGACCCAGTACTTC.

Worth noting for this clonotype: This may be a read error, as it is one base from a much larger clone. CDR3 coding DNA: TGCAGCGTTGTCGGGACTAGTATGTACAATAAGCAGTTCTTC. As protein: CSVVGTSMYNKQFF. The chain is built from TRBV29-1 and TRBJ2-1; 8 bases agree with TRBD2. Germline loops: CDR1 SQVTM, CDR2 ANQGSEA. The CDR3 has 14 residues.

This clonotype appeared many times. The genes are TRBV5-1 and TRBJ2-7; D is uncertain. This CDR3 is built from 12 residues. The germline V gene encodes CDR1 SGHRS and CDR2 YFSETQ. V was pared by 1 base and J by 6 bases, with 8 bases between. CDR3 sequence: CASSLYFSEQYF. CDR3 bases: TGCGCCAGCAGCTTGTACTTCTCCGAGCAGTACTTC.

This clonotype was seen more than once but under ten times. CDR3 sequence (DNA): TGTGCCAGCAGCGCTGCGACTGTGGGGGAGACCCAGTACTTC. Its translation is CASSAATVGETQYF. The V call is TRBV11-1, the J call TRBJ2-5, with D uncertain. This CDR3 contains 14 residues. V lost 5 bases and J lost 5, with 15 bases in between. CDR1 SGHAT and CDR2 FQDESV come from the germline V gene (reference sequence).